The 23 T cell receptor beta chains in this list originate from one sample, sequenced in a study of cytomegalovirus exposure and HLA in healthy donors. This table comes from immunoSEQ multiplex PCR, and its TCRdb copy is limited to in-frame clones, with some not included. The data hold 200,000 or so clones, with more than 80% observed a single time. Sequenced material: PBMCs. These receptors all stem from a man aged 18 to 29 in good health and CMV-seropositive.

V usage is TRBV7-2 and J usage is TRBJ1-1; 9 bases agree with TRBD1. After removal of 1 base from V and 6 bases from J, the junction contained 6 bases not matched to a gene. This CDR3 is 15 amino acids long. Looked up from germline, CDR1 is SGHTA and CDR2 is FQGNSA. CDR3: CASSLVGTGSSEAFF. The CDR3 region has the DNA TGTGCCAGCAGCTTAGTTGGGACAGGGTCTTCTGAAGCTTTCTTT.

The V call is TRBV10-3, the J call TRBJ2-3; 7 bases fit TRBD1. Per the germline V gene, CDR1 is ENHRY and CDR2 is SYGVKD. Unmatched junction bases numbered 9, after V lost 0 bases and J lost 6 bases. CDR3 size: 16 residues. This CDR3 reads CAISESRQGGADTQYF. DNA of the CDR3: TGTGCCATCAGTGAGTCGCGACAGGGTGGGGCGGATACGCAGTATTTT.

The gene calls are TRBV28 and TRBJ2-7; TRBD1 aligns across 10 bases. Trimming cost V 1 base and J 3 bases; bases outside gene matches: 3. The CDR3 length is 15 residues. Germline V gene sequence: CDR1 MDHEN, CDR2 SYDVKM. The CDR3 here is CASSLFGQGGYEQYF. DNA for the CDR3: TGTGCCAGCAGTTTATTCGGACAGGGGGGCTACGAGCAGTACTTC.

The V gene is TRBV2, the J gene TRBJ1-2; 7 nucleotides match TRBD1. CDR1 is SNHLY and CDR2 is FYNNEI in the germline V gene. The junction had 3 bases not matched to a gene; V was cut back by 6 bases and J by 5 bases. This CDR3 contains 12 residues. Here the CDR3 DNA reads TGTGCCAGCAGCCTACAGGGGTATGGCTACACCTTC. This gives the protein CASSLQGYGYTF.

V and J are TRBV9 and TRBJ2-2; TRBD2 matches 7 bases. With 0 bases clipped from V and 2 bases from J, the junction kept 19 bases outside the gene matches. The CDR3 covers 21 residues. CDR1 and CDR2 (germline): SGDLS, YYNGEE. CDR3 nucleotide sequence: TGTGCCAGCAGCGTAGCTGACCTAGCTGGGGGGAGGGCGGGTAACACCGGGGAGCTGTTTTTT. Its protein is CASSVADLAGGRAGNTGELFF. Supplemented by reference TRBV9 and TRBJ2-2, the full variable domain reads DSGVTQTPKHLITATGQRVTLRCSPRSGDLSVYWYQQSLDQGLQFLIQYYNGEERAKGNILERFSAQQFPDLHSELNLSSLELGDSALYFCASSVADLAGGRAGNTGELFFGEGSRLTVL.

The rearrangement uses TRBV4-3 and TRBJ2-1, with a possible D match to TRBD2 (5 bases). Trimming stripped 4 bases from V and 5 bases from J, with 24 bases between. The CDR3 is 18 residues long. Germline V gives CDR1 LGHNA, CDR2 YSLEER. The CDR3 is CASSPFARNEGVHNEQFF. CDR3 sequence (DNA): TGCGCCAGCAGCCCCTTCGCCCGTAACGAGGGAGTCCACAATGAGCAGTTCTTC.

CDR3 in DNA: TGTGCCAGTAGTTCGAAACCCGGGACAGGGTGGACCGGGGAGCTGTTTTTT. Residues: CASSSKPGTGWTGELFF. The chain carries TRBV19 and TRBJ2-2, with 9 positions matching TRBD1. This CDR3 has 17 residues. J lost 5 bases, V lost 5 bases, and 12 bases had no gene match. The germline V gene has CDR1 LNHDA and CDR2 SQIVND (reference sequence).

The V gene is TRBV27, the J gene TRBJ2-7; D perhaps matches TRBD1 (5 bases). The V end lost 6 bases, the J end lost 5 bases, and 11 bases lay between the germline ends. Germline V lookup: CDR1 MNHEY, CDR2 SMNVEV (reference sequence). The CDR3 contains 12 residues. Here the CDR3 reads CASRDISHEQYF. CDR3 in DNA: TGTGCCAGCAGGGACATTAGCCACGAGCAGTACTTC.

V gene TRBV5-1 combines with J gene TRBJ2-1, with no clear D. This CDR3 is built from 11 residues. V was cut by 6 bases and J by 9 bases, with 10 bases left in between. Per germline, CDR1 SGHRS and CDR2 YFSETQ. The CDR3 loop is CASTLRAEQFF. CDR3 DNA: TGCGCCAGCACCCTCCGCGCTGAGCAGTTCTTC.

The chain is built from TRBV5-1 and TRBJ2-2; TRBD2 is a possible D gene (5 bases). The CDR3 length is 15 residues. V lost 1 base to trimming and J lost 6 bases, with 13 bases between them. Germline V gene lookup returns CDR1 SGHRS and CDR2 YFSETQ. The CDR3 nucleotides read TGCGCCAGCAGCTTGCTCGCGGCTAGCCCCGGGGAGCTGTTTTTT. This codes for CASSLLAASPGELFF.

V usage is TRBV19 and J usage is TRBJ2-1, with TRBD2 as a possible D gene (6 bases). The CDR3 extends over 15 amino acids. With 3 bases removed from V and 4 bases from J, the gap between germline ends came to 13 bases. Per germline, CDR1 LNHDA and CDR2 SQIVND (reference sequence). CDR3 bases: TGTGCCAGTAGTATGGGGGAGGCGGCGTACAATGAGCAGTTCTTC. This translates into CASSMGEAAYNEQFF.

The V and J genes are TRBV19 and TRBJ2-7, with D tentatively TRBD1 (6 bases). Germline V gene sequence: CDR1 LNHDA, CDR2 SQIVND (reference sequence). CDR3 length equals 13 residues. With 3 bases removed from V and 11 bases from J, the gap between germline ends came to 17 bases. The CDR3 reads CASSMDGQGFKYF. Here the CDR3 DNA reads TGTGCCAGTAGTATGGATGGCCAGGGGTTTAAGTACTTC.

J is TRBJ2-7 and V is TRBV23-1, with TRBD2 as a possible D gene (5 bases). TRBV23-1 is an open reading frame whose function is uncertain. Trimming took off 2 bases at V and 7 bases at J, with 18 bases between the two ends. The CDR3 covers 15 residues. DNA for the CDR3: TGCGCCAGCAGTCAAAAAGCCAAAGGGCCGGGGGAGCAGTACTTC. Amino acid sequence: CASSQKAKGPGEQYF.

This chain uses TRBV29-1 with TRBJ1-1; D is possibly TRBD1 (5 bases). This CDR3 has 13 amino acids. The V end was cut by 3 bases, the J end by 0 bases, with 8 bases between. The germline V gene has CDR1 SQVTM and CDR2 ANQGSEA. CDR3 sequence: CSVEGGVNTEAFF. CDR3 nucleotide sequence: TGCAGCGTTGAGGGGGGGGTGAACACTGAAGCTTTCTTT.

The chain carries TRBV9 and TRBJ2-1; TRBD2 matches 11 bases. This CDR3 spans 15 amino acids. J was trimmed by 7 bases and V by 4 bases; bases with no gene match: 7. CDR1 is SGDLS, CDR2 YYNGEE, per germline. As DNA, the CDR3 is TGTGCCAGCAGCAAGACTAGCGGGAATGAGAATGAGCAGTTCTTC. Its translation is CASSKTSGNENEQFF.

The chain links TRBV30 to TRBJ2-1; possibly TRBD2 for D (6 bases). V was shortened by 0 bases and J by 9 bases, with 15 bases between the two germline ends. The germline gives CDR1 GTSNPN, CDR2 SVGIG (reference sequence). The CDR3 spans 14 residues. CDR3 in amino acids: CAWSVLRDKGEQFF. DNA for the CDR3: TGTGCCTGGAGTGTACTGCGGGATAAGGGTGAGCAGTTCTTC.

The CDR3 region is CASSQANSARGPYGYTF. CDR3 nucleotide sequence: TGCGCCAGCAGCCAAGCAAATTCGGCCAGGGGGCCATATGGCTACACCTTC. The V gene is TRBV4-3, the J gene TRBJ1-2; 8 bases match TRBD1. Losses at the gene ends were 1 base for V and 5 bases for J; bases not matched to a gene: 12. The CDR3 extends over 17 amino acids. CDR1 and CDR2 (germline): LGHNA, YSLEER.

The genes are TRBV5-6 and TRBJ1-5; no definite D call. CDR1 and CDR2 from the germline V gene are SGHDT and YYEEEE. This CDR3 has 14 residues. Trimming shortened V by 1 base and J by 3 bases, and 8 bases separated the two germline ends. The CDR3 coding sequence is TGTGCCAGCAGCTTGAAAAGAGACAATCAGCCCCAGCATTTT. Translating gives CASSLKRDNQPQHF.

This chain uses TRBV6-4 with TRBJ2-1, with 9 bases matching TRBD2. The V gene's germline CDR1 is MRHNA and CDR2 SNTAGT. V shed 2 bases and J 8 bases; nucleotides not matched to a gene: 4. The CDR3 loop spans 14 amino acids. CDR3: CASSDLAGLDEQFF. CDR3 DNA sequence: TGTGCCAGCAGTGACCTAGCGGGACTCGATGAGCAGTTCTTC.

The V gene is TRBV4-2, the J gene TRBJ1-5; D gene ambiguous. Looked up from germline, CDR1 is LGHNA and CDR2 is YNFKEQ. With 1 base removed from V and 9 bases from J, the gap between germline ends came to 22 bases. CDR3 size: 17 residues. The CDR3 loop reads CASSQVQTVGLMMPQHF. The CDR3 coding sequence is TGTGCCAGCAGCCAAGTTCAGACGGTGGGCCTTATGATGCCCCAGCATTTT.

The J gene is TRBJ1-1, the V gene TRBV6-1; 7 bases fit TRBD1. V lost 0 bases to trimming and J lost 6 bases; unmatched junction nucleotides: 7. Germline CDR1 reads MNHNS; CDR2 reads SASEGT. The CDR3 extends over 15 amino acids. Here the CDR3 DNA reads TGTGCCAGCAGTGAAGCGCCAGGGGGATACTCTGAAGCTTTCTTT. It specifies CASSEAPGGYSEAFF.

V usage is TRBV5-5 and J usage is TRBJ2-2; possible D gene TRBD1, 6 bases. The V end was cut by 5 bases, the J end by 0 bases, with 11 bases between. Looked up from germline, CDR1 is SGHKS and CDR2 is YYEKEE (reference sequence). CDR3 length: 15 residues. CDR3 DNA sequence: TGTGCCAGCAGTGTGACAGGTCCGAACACCGGGGAGCTGTTTTTT. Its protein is CASSVTGPNTGELFF.

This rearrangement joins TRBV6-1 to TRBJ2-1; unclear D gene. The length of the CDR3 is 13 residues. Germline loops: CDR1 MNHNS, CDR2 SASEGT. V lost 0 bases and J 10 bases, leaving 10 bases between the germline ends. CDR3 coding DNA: TGTGCCAGCAGTGAAGCGCGAGGTACAGAGCAGTTCTTC. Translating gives CASSEARGTEQFF.